One and the same sample provided the 32 T cell receptor beta chains below, sequenced in a study of cytomegalovirus exposure and HLA in healthy donors. With 60 Vbeta and 13 Jbeta primers, the PCR was carried out. Using immunoSEQ multiplex PCR, the repertoire was profiled, and TCRdb retains in-frame clones only, with some absent. The table lists 100,000 to 150,000 clones, roughly 79% of them singletons. Sample: PBMCs. These receptors all come from a woman aged 35 to 49 in good health and CMV-seronegative.

The rearrangement links TRBV19 to TRBJ2-1; TRBD2 matches 8 bases. Losses at the gene ends were 5 bases for V and 4 bases for J; bases not matched to a gene: 7. The CDR3 is made up of 15 amino acids. CDR1 and CDR2 from the germline V gene are LNHDA and SQIVND (reference sequence). CDR3 protein: CASSSAGGPYNEQFF. The CDR3 DNA reads as TGTGCCAGTAGTTCGGCGGGAGGACCTTACAATGAGCAGTTCTTC.

The chain has TRBV27 and TRBJ2-3; D possibly corresponds to TRBD1 (5 bases). Trimming took 6 bases from V and 4 from J, leaving 14 bases between them. The CDR3 has 14 amino acids. Germline V lookup: CDR1 MNHEY, CDR2 SMNVEV (reference sequence). The CDR3 spells CASSFGWGSDTQYF. The CDR3 coding sequence is TGTGCCAGCAGCTTTGGGTGGGGCTCAGATACGCAGTATTTT.

This chain connects TRBV30 to TRBJ2-1; unclear D gene. The CDR3 runs to 12 residues. From germline, CDR1 is GTSNPN and CDR2 SVGIG (reference sequence). The ends were cut back, 3 bases at V and 3 bases at J, with 6 bases in the middle. The CDR3: CAWRLSYNEQFF. As DNA, the CDR3 is TGTGCCTGGAGGCTCAGCTACAATGAGCAGTTCTTC.

This clone has only one observation. This chain links TRBV19 with TRBJ1-5; 9 nucleotides match TRBD1. Germline values: CDR1 LNHDA, CDR2 SQIVND (reference sequence). Trimming cost V 2 bases and J 7 bases; bases outside gene matches: 3. There are 14 residues in the CDR3. In DNA form, the CDR3 reads TGTGCCAGTAGTATAACGGGACAGGGCCAGCCCCAGCATTTT. The encoded protein is CASSITGQGQPQHF. The whole variable domain, remainder taken from reference TRBV19 and TRBJ1-5, is DGGITQSPKYLFRKEGQNVTLSCEQNLNHDAMYWYRQDPGQGLRLIYYSQIVNDFQKGDIAEGYSVSREKKESFPLTVTSAQKNPTAFYLCASSITGQGQPQHFGDGTRLSIL.

The genes are TRBV6-1 and TRBJ1-2, with 8 nucleotides matching TRBD1. Germline loops: CDR1 MNHNS, CDR2 SASEGT. J lost 13 bases, V lost 3 bases, and 7 bases had no gene match. CDR3 length equals 12 residues. In DNA, the CDR3 is TGTGCCAGCAGTGACCTAGACAGGGGATGCACCTTC. Residues: CASSDLDRGCTF.

The chain uses TRBV15 and TRBJ2-7; 7 nucleotides align to TRBD1. This CDR3 is built from 13 residues. Germline assignment: CDR1 LNHNV and CDR2 YYDKDF (reference sequence). V was pared by 2 bases and J by 5 bases, with 3 bases of the junction left unmatched. The CDR3 nucleotides read TGTGCCACCAGCAGAAAACAGGGGAACGAGCAGTACTTC. This gives the protein CATSRKQGNEQYF.

The rearrangement links TRBV15 to TRBJ2-6, with unresolved D. CDR3 length equals 14 residues. Germline V gene sequence: CDR1 LNHNV, CDR2 YYDKDF (reference sequence). V lost 7 bases to trimming and J lost 3 bases, with 10 bases between them. CDR3 coding DNA: TGTGCCACCACTCGTCCGGGTGGGGCCAACGTCCTGACTTTC. Amino acid sequence: CATTRPGGANVLTF.

The rearrangement joins TRBV4-2 to TRBJ2-6; possibly TRBD2 for D (5 bases). Germline CDR1 and CDR2: LGHNA and YNFKEQ. The CDR3 length is 16 residues. The V end lost 1 base, the J end lost 0 bases, and 7 bases lay between the germline ends. The CDR3 here is CASSQGGSSGANVLTF. Here the CDR3 DNA reads TGTGCCAGCAGCCAAGGAGGGTCCTCTGGGGCCAACGTCCTGACTTTC.

This clone is a singleton in its sample. The chain joins TRBV5-1 to TRBJ2-1, with 11 positions matching TRBD2. The germline V gene has CDR1 SGHRS and CDR2 YFSETQ. The CDR3 contains 15 residues. With V trimmed by 4 bases and J by 4 bases, 4 bases remained unmatched. The CDR3 nucleotides are TGCGCCAGCAGCGGTAGCGGGGGGGAATACAATGAGCAGTTCTTC. Translation: CASSGSGGEYNEQFF.

V usage is TRBV5-1 and J usage is TRBJ2-7; 9 bases match TRBD2. Germline values: CDR1 SGHRS, CDR2 YFSETQ. The CDR3 contains 14 residues. V lost 6 bases and J lost 7; bases outside the gene matches: 11. This CDR3 is CASKREEGAIEQYF. CDR3 in DNA: TGCGCCAGCAAGCGGGAGGAAGGGGCGATTGAGCAGTACTTC.

This clone was detected only a few times. The rearrangement joins TRBV6-6 to TRBJ1-2, with D perhaps matching TRBD1 (6 bases). Germline CDR1 reads MNHNY; CDR2 reads SVGAGI (reference sequence). The CDR3 has 14 residues. With 0 bases removed from V and 2 bases from J, the gap between germline ends came to 7 bases. The CDR3 nucleotides are TGTGCCAGCAGTTACTCTCAGGGGAACTATGGCTACACCTTC. This sequence encodes CASSYSQGNYGYTF.

CDR3 DNA: TGTGCCAGCTCACCAGGCAGGGTGAACAATCAGCCCCAGCATTTT. As protein: CASSPGRVNNQPQHF. This chain connects TRBV18 to TRBJ1-5, with D possibly being TRBD1 (5 bases). The CDR3 spans 15 residues. V lost 2 bases, J lost 3 bases, and 11 bases lay in between. Germline CDR1 and CDR2: KGHSH and LQKENI.

This chain links TRBV7-9 with TRBJ2-1; tentative D call: TRBD2 (5 bases). V lost 5 bases, J lost 0 bases, and 17 bases lay in between. Germline V gene lookup returns CDR1 SEHNR and CDR2 FQNEAQ (reference sequence). The CDR3 extends over 17 amino acids. CDR3 sequence (DNA): TGTGCCAGCAGCCGCCTATTGGCGGGTGCCTCCTACAATGAGCAGTTCTTC. Residues: CASSRLLAGASYNEQFF.

The chain recombines TRBV7-2 with TRBJ1-5, with D possibly matching TRBD1 (5 bases). The germline gives CDR1 SGHTA, CDR2 FQGNSA. Trimming removed 0 bases at V and 1 base at J, with 7 bases between. The CDR3 loop spans 15 amino acids. CDR3 coding DNA: TGTGCCAGCAGCTTAGCGGCAGGGAGCAATCAGCCCCAGCATTTT. Translation: CASSLAAGSNQPQHF.

The chain joins TRBV7-9 to TRBJ2-7, with 9 bases lining up with TRBD1. Unmatched junction bases numbered 3, after V lost 3 bases and J lost 0 bases. Germline V CDR1 and CDR2: SEHNR, FQNEAQ (reference sequence). The CDR3 contains 15 residues. The DNA for the CDR3 is TGTGCCAGCAGCTTCCCGGGACAGGGCTCCTACGAGCAGTACTTC. Amino acids: CASSFPGQGSYEQYF.

The V call is TRBV19, the J call TRBJ1-5; a possible D gene is TRBD1 (6 bases). The CDR3 length is 18 residues. V dropped 6 bases and J dropped 0 bases, with 21 bases sitting between them. Germline V gives CDR1 LNHDA, CDR2 SQIVND (reference sequence). CDR3 bases: TGTGCCAGTAGGGGACACTCGGACAGTCCGTATAGCAATCAGCCCCAGCATTTT. This translates into CASRGHSDSPYSNQPQHF.

The CDR3 bases are TGTGCCAGCTCACTCCTCTATAATTCACCCCTCCACTTT. It codes for CASSLLYNSPLHF. V usage is TRBV6-5 and J usage is TRBJ1-6; D is ambiguous. Germline lookup yields CDR1 MNHEY and CDR2 SVGAGI. CDR3 size: 13 residues. V lost 8 bases and J 3 bases, leaving 8 bases between the germline ends.

V and J are TRBV28 and TRBJ2-7, with 11 bases matching TRBD2. CDR3 length: 14 residues. Per germline, CDR1 MDHEN and CDR2 SYDVKM. V shed 3 bases, J shed 12 bases, and the junction held 10 bases outside the gene matches. The CDR3 loop is CASSFLILAGVLYF. The DNA of the CDR3 is TGTGCCAGCAGTTTCCTGATACTAGCGGGGGTTCTGTACTTC.

The chain recombines TRBV18 with TRBJ2-5, with D possibly being TRBD2 (5 bases). The J call may be mistaken, given a closer DNA end match to TRBJ2-7. CDR1 is KGHSH, CDR2 LQKENI, per germline. The CDR3 extends over 14 amino acids. In nucleotides, the CDR3 is TGTGCCAGCTCACCCTCTAGCACCGCCTACGAGCAGTACTTC. Amino acids: CASSPSSTAYEQYF.

V is TRBV2 and J is TRBJ1-2; TRBD1 aligns across 8 bases. V was pared by 6 bases and J by 2 bases, with 8 bases of the junction left unmatched. This CDR3 contains 15 residues. CDR1 and CDR2 from the germline V gene are SNHLY and FYNNEI. The CDR3 loop is CASRNPGGANYGYTF. In nucleotides, the CDR3 is TGTGCCAGCAGGAACCCAGGGGGCGCGAACTATGGCTACACCTTC.

The chain recombines TRBV5-1 with TRBJ2-1, with 9 bases lining up with TRBD2. Trimming cost V 5 bases and J 8 bases; bases outside gene matches: 11. The CDR3 has 15 amino acids. CDR1 is SGHRS and CDR2 is YFSETQ in the germline V gene. The CDR3 is CASRRLAGFGDEQFF. In nucleotides, the CDR3 is TGCGCCAGCAGGCGGCTAGCGGGGTTCGGGGATGAGCAGTTCTTC.

The chain joins TRBV4-2 to TRBJ2-3; 9 nucleotides agree with TRBD2. V lost 0 bases to trimming and J lost 6 bases; unmatched junction nucleotides: 7. The CDR3 totals 16 residues. CDR1 LGHNA and CDR2 YNFKEQ come from the germline V gene. The CDR3 bases are TGTGCCAGCAGCCAAGAGGGCGGGAGGGCCTGGGATACGCAGTATTTT. Encoded protein: CASSQEGGRAWDTQYF.

This clone was recorded only once. This chain joins TRBV4-3 and TRBJ2-5, with 8 bases that match TRBD2. TRBJ2-7 explains the end of the DNA better; the J call may be wrong. CDR3 length equals 16 residues. Germline V gives CDR1 LGHNA, CDR2 YSLEER. CDR3 sequence reads: CASSQAGGARFYEQYF. The CDR3 coding sequence is TGCGCCAGCAGCCAGGCCGGGGGGGCCCGCTTCTACGAGCAGTACTTC.

The gene calls are TRBV2 and TRBJ2-1; D not certain. Germline CDR1 is SNHLY and CDR2 is FYNNEI. Deletions cut 3 bases from V and 10 bases from J, with 7 bases between. The CDR3 runs 11 residues. The CDR3 DNA sequence: TGTGCCAGCAGTGAGAGGCGGGAGCAGTTCTTC. Its translation: CASSERREQFF.

As DNA, the CDR3 is TGTGCCAGCAGCCTACCGGGACAACAAGGGTACACCTTC. Residues: CASSLPGQQGYTF. The chain uses TRBV6-6 and TRBJ1-2; tentatively, D is TRBD1 (6 bases). The CDR3 runs 13 residues. Germline V gene data show CDR1 as MNHNY and CDR2 as SVGAGI (reference sequence). Trimming removed 6 bases at V and 11 bases at J, with 19 bases between.

The chain links TRBV6-5 to TRBJ2-7; the match to TRBD1 covers 7 bases. Germline V CDR1 and CDR2: MNHEY, SVGAGI. V was pared by 6 bases and J by 3 bases, with 5 bases of the junction left unmatched. The CDR3 is 13 amino acids. CDR3 nucleotide sequence: TGTGCCAGCAGGGACTCAGGGGGCTACGAGCAGTACTTC. Amino acid sequence: CASRDSGGYEQYF.

This clone was detected once. The chain has TRBV11-2 and TRBJ2-5, with a weak D call TRBD1 (6 bases). CDR3 length: 14 amino acids. V lost 6 bases, J lost 7 bases, and 18 bases lay in between. In germline, CDR1 is SGHAT, CDR2 FQNNGV. The CDR3, as DNA: TGTGCCAGCAGTTCGGGGACAAGAGAAAGGACCCAGTACTTC. Protein sequence: CASSSGTRERTQYF.

For the CDR3, the DNA is TGTGCCTGGAGTCAGGGAGGTGAAGCTTTCTTT. Its translation is CAWSQGGEAFF. J is TRBJ1-1 and V is TRBV30; a possible D gene is TRBD1 (5 bases). Trimming shortened V by 2 bases and J by 7 bases, and 8 bases separated the two germline ends. CDR3 length equals 11 residues. In germline, CDR1 is GTSNPN, CDR2 SVGIG (reference sequence).

This chain uses TRBV11-3 with TRBJ1-1, with a tentative D call TRBD1 (5 bases). This CDR3 comprises 17 residues. CDR1 is SGHNT and CDR2 is YENEEA in the germline V gene. V was trimmed by 5 bases and J by 2 bases, leaving 21 bases between them. CDR3 nucleotides: TGTGCCAGCAGCCTCTCCGGGGGGTTCGGGGAAAACACTGAAGCTTTCTTT. Its protein product is CASSLSGGFGENTEAFF.

J is TRBJ2-7 and V is TRBV5-1, with 10 bases matching TRBD2. V lost 0 bases to trimming and J lost 1 base; unmatched junction nucleotides: 4. Germline values: CDR1 SGHRS, CDR2 YFSETQ. There are 16 residues in the CDR3. The CDR3 region has the DNA TGCGCCAGCAGCTTGGGTTTTAGCGGGGGGTCCTACGAGCAGTACTTC. Translation: CASSLGFSGGSYEQYF.

The V and J genes are TRBV21-1 and TRBJ2-3; TRBD1 was called by the table and not checked on the DNA. TRBV21-1 is a pseudogene segment. The CDR3 loop spans 15 amino acids. Here the CDR3 reads CASSPPLQQADTQYF. CDR3 DNA sequence: TGTGCCAGCAGCCCTCCGTTGCAACAGGCAGATACGCAGTATTTT.

The rearrangement joins TRBV27 to TRBJ1-2; tentatively, D is TRBD1 (5 bases). Between the trimmed V and J ends, which lost 6 bases and 5 bases, there was a span of 13 bases. Germline loops: CDR1 MNHEY, CDR2 SMNVEV (reference sequence). This CDR3 region has 13 residues. This chain's CDR3 is CASRVSGKYGYTF. The CDR3 DNA follows: TGTGCCAGCAGAGTTTCAGGGAAATATGGCTACACCTTC.